This TCR beta chain was profiled in a study of chemoradiotherapy in HPV16-positive cancers. The CDR3 spans 16 residues. The V segment lost 7 bases and the J segment 2 bases; nucleotides outside the gene matches: 10. In germline, CDR1 is MNHEY, CDR2 SMNVEV (reference sequence). The table came from immunoSEQ multiplex PCR; TCRdb's copy has only in-frame clones and leaves some out. This table has 300 to 400 clones, approximately 82% appearing once. The gene calls are TRBV27 and TRBJ2-1; 8 positions match TRBD2. Specimen: tumor tissue, collected from a patient who underwent chemoradiotherapy. This clonotype was obtained from a human donor with HPV-associated anogenital cancer. The DNA of the CDR3 is TGTGCCAGCACCCGGGGGGGTCCCGAAACCTACAATGAGCAGTTCTTC. Translating it yields CASTRGGPETYNEQFF.